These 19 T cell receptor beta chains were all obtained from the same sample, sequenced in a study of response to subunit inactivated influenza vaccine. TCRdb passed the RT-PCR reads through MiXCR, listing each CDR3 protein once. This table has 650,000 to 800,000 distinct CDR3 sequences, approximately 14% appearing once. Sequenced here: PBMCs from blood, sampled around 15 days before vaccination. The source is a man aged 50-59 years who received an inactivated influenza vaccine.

DNA of the CDR3: TGTGCCAGCAGCTCCAAGCTGCGGTTTGTTACGCAGTATTTT. Residues: CASSSKLRFVTQYF. V and J are TRBV7-2 and TRBJ2-3; D gene ambiguous. The CDR3 has 14 residues. V gave up 4 bases and J gave up 8 bases, with 16 bases separating them. Germline lookup yields CDR1 SGHTA and CDR2 FQGNSA.

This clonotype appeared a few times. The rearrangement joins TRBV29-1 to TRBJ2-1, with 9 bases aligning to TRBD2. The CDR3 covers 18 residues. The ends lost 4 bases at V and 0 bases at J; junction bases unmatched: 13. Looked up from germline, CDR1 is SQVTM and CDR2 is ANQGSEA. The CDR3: CSVVAWLAGLSSYNEQFF. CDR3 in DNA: TGCAGCGTTGTAGCTTGGCTAGCGGGGTTAAGCTCCTACAATGAGCAGTTCTTC.

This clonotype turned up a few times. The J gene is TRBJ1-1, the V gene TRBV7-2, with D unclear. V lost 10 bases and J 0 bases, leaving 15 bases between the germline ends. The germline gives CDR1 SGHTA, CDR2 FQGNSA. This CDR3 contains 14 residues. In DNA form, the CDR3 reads TGTGCCAACAAGCGAAGCGCCATGAACACTGAAGCTTTCTTT. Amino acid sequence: CANKRSAMNTEAFF. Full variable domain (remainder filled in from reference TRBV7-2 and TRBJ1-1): GAGVSQSPSNKVTEKGKDVELRCDPISGHTALYWYRQSLGQGLEFLIYFQGNSAPDKSGLPSDRFSAERTGGSVSTLTIQRTQQEDSAVYLCANKRSAMNTEAFFGQGTRLTVV.

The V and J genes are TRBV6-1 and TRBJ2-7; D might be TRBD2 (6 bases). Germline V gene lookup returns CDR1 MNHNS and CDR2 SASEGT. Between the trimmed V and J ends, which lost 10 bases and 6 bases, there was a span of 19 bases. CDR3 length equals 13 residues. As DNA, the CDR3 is TGTGCCACCGGCTTCGGCGGGGCCGGCGAGCAGTACTTC. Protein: CATGFGGAGEQYF.

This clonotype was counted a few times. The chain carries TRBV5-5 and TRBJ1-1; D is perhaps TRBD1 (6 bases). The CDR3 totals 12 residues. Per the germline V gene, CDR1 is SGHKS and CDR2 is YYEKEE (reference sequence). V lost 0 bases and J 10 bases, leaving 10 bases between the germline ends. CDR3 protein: CASSLDRAGAFF. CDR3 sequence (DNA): TGTGCCAGCAGCTTGGACAGGGCAGGAGCTTTCTTT.

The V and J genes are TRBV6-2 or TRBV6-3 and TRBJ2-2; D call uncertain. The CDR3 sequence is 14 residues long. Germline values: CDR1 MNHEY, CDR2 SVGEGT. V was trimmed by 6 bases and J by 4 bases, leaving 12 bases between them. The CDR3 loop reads CASSSLTVTGELFF. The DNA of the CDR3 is TGTGCCAGCAGCTCTTTAACGGTCACCGGGGAGCTGTTTTTT.

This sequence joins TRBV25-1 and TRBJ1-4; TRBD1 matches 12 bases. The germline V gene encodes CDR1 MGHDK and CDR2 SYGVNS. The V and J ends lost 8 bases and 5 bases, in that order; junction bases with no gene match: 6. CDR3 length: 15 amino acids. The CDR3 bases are TGTGCCAGCCAAGTGGGACAGGGGGCGAATGAAAAACTGTTTTTT. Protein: CASQVGQGANEKLFF.

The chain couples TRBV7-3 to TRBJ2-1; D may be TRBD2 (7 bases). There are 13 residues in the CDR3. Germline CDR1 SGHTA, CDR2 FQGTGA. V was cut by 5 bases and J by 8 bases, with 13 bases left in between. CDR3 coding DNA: TGTGCCAGCAGCCGGGGGGCTTTGGATGAGCAGTTCTTC. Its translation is CASSRGALDEQFF.

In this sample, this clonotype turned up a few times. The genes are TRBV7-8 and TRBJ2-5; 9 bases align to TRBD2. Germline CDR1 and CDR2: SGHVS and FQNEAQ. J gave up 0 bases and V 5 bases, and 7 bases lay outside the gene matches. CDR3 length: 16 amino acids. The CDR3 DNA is TGTGCCAGCAGCCCCCGCCGACTAGCGGACCAAGAGACCCAGTACTTC. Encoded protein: CASSPRRLADQETQYF.

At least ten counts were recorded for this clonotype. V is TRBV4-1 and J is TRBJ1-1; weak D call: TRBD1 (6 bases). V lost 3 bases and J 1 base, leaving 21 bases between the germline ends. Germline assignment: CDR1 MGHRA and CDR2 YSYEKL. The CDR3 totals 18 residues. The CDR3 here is CASSQLLLRGGQNTEAFF. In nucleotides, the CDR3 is TGCGCCAGCAGCCAGCTACTTCTTCGGGGGGGGCAGAACACTGAAGCTTTCTTT.

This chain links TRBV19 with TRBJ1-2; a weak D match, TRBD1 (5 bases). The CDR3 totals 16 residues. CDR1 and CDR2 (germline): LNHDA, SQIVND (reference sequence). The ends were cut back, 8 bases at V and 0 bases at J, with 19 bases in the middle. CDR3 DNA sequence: TGTGCCAGTCATCAGGGAAACTACGGACCTAACTATGGCTACACCTTC. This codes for CASHQGNYGPNYGYTF.

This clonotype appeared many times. CDR3 loop: CASSVAPPGTRKETQYF. The DNA for the CDR3 is TGTGCCAGCAGCGTCGCCCCCCCCGGGACTAGAAAAGAGACCCAGTACTTC. The gene calls are TRBV7-2 and TRBJ2-5; TRBD2 matches at 8 bases. Per the germline V gene, CDR1 is SGHTA and CDR2 is FQGNSA. The CDR3 sequence is 17 residues long. V lost 5 bases, J lost 3 bases, and 14 bases stayed unmatched.

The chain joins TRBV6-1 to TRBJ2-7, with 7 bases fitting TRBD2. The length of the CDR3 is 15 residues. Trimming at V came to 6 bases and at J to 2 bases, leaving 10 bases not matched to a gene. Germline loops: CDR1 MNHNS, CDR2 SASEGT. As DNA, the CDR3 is TGTGCCAGCAGCCGGGCCGGGGAGGGCCCCTACGAGCAGTACTTC. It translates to CASSRAGEGPYEQYF.

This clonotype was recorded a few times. CDR3 nucleotide sequence: TGTGCCAGCAGCAAGCCCGTAACCGGGGAGCTGTTTTTT. Translated: CASSKPVTGELFF. This sequence joins TRBV6-1 and TRBJ2-2; D remains unclear. The CDR3 contains 13 residues. V lost 6 bases to trimming and J lost 5 bases, with 10 bases between them. Germline V CDR1 and CDR2: MNHNS, SASEGT.

Here the CDR3 DNA reads TGTGCCAGCAGCTTGCGGACGGGACAGGGGCGAGAGACCCAGTACTTC. Translated: CASSLRTGQGRETQYF. The rearrangement links TRBV5-5 to TRBJ2-5, with TRBD1 identical over 10 bases. Germline lookup yields CDR1 SGHKS and CDR2 YYEKEE (reference sequence). V lost 1 base, J lost 4 bases, and 7 bases stayed unmatched. The CDR3 is 16 amino acids.

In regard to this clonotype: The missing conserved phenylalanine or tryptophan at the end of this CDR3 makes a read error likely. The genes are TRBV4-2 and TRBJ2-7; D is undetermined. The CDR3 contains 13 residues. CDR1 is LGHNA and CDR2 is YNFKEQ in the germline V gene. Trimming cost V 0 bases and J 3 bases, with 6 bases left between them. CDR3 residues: CASSQDLYYEQYL. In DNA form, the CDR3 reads TGTGCCAGCAGCCAAGACCTCTACTACGAGCAGTACCTC.

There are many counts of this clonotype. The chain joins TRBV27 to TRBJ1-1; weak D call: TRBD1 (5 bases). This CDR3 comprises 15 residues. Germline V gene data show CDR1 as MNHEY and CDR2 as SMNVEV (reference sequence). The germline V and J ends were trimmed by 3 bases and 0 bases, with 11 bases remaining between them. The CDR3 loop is CASSFRAQMNTEAFF. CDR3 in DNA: TGTGCCAGCAGTTTCAGGGCCCAAATGAACACTGAAGCTTTCTTT.

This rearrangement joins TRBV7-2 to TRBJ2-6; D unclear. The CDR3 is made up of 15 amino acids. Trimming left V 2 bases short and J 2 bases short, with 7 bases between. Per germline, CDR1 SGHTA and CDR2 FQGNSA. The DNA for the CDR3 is TGTGCCAGCAGCTTAAAGGCAGCTGGGGCCAACGTCCTGACTTTC. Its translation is CASSLKAAGANVLTF.

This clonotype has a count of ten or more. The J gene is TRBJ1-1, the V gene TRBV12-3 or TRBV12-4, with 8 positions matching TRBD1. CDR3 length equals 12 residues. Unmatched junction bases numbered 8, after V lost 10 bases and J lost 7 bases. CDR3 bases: TGTGCCACCAAGACAGGGGCATTTGAAGCTTTCTTT. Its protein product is CATKTGAFEAFF.